The clone carrying this T cell receptor beta chain was observed many times. This CDR3 region has 17 residues. The ends were cut back, 0 bases at V and 6 bases at J, with 18 bases in the middle. CDR1 is MGHRA, CDR2 YSYEKL, per germline. The data were obtained in a study of neurological immune-mediated disorders. TCRdb used MiXCR to reprocess the 5' RACE reads, holding one entry per CDR3 protein. The profile shows tens of thousands of distinct CDR3 sequences, about 9% of them singletons. J is TRBJ2-1 and V is TRBV4-1; tentatively, D is TRBD2 (6 bases). Material for sequencing was PBMCs. This clonotype was sampled from a man in his forties or fifties in good health. The CDR3 region is CASSQEQLGGGSNEQFF. CDR3 in DNA: TGCGCCAGCAGCCAAGAACAGCTGGGGGGTGGGAGCAATGAGCAGTTCTTC.